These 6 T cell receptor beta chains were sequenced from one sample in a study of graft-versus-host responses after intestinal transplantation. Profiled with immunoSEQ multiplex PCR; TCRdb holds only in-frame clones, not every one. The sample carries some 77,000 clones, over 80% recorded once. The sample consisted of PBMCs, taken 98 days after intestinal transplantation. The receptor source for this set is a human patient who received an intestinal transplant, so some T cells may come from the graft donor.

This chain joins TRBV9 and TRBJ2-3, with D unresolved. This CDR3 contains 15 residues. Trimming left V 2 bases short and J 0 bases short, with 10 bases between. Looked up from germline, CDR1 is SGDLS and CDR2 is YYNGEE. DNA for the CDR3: TGTGCCAGCAGCGTTATAGGGTGGAGCACAGATACGCAGTATTTT. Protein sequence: CASSVIGWSTDTQYF.

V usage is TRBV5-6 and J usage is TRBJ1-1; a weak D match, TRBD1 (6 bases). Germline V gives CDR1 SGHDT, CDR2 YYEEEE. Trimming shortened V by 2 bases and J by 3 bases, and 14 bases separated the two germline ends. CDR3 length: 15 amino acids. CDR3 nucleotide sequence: TGTGCCAGCAGCTTACCGGGGGCAGGGGACACTGAAGCTTTCTTT. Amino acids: CASSLPGAGDTEAFF.

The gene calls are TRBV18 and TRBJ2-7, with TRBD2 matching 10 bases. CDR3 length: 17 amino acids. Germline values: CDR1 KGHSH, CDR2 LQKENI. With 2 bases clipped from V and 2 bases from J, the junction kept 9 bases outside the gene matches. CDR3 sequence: CASSPMYGTSDTYEQYF. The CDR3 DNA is TGTGCCAGCTCACCAATGTACGGGACTAGCGATACCTACGAGCAGTACTTC.

The CDR3, as DNA: TGCGCCAGCAGCCAAGATGGCCTACAGGGGACTCGATGGACTGAAGCTTTCTTT. Protein: CASSQDGLQGTRWTEAFF. The chain carries TRBV4-1 and TRBJ1-1; 7 nucleotides match TRBD1. The CDR3 length is 18 residues. The V gene's germline CDR1 is MGHRA and CDR2 YSYEKL. The V gene end was trimmed by 0 bases and the J gene end by 5 bases; junction bases not matched to a gene: 15.

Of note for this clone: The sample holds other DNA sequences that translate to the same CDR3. This chain's CDR3 is CATDFQDSSTDTQYF. The CDR3 bases are TGTGCCACCGACTTCCAGGATTCTAGCACAGATACGCAGTATTTT. This chain uses TRBV10-3 with TRBJ2-3; D not certain. The CDR3 is 15 amino acids. V lost 10 bases to trimming and J lost 0 bases, with 17 bases between them. Per the germline V gene, CDR1 is ENHRY and CDR2 is SYGVKD.

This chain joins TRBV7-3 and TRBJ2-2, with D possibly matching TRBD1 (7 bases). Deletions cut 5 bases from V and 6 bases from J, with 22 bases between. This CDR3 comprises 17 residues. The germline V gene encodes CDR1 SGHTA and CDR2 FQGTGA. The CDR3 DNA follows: TGTGCCAGCAGCCCCTCCGTAGGAGGGGGCAGGGCCGGGGAGCTGTTTTTT. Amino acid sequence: CASSPSVGGGRAGELFF.